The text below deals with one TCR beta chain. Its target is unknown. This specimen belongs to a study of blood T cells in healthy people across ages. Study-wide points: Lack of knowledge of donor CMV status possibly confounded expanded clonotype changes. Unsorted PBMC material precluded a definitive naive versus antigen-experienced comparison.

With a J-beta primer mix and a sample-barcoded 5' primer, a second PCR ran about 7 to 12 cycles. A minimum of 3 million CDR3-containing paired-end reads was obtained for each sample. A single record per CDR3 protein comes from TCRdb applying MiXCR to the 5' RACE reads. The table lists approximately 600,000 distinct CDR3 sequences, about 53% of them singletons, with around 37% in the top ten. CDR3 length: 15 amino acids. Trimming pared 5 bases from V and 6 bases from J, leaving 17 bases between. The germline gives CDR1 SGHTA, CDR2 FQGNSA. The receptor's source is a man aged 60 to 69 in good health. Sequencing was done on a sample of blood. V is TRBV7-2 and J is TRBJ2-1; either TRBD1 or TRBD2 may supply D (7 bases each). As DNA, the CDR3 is TGTGCCAGCAGCCTCCAGGGGGGGAATGGCAATGAGCAGTTCTTC. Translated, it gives CASSLQGGNGNEQFF.